Listed here are 32 T cell receptor beta chains from one sample, sequenced in a study of T-cell reconstitution after alpha-beta-depleted transplantation in children. Library preparation (for TCRbeta) was performed with unique molecular identifiers. A single record per CDR3 protein comes from TCRdb applying MiXCR to the PCR reads. The table records approximately 400,000 distinct CDR3 sequences, roughly 11% of them present only once. The specimen was PBMCs from the stem cell graft donor, collected from the stem cell graft. These TCRs come from a human donor who donated a stem cell graft to a child with acute myeloid leukemia.

This clonotype showed up just a few times. This chain uses TRBV29-1 with TRBJ2-5; 13 nucleotides align to TRBD2. The CDR3 has 16 amino acids. The J segment lost 0 bases and the V segment lost 4 bases, leaving 5 bases of the junction unmatched. In germline, CDR1 is SQVTM, CDR2 ANQGSEA. The CDR3 DNA reads TGCAGCGTTGGTACTAGCGGGAGGGCGTACCAAGAGACCCAGTACTTC. As protein: CSVGTSGRAYQETQYF.

This clonotype was seen only a few times. The chain recombines TRBV12-3 or TRBV12-4 with TRBJ1-5; D call uncertain. V was cut by 10 bases and J by 0 bases, with 16 bases left in between. CDR3 size: 15 residues. CDR3 amino acids: CATGARSYSNQPQHF. For the CDR3, the DNA is TGTGCCACCGGAGCGAGATCCTATAGCAATCAGCCCCAGCATTTT.

The rearrangement joins TRBV6-2 or TRBV6-3 to TRBJ2-7; D ambiguous. The V gene's germline CDR1 is MNHEY and CDR2 SVGEGT. V was cut by 6 bases and J by 1 base, with 10 bases left in between. The CDR3 has 13 residues. The CDR3 spells CASRPGPSYEQYF. CDR3 DNA: TGTGCCAGCAGACCCGGGCCTTCCTACGAGCAGTACTTC.

This clonotype has only a few counts. The V gene is TRBV12-3 or TRBV12-4, the J gene TRBJ2-2; 9 bases are shared with TRBD1. V was pared by 6 bases and J by 2 bases, with 1 base of the junction left unmatched. The length of the CDR3 is 14 residues. Here the CDR3 reads CASRTGGNTGELFF. The CDR3 DNA reads TGTGCCAGCAGAACAGGGGGCAACACCGGGGAGCTGTTTTTT.

This clonotype was picked up a small number of times. The chain recombines TRBV20-1 with TRBJ2-3; perhaps TRBD2 as D (6 bases). V was cut by 0 bases and J by 4 bases, with 17 bases left in between. This CDR3 spans 16 amino acids. In germline, CDR1 is DFQATT, CDR2 SNEGSKA (reference sequence). CDR3 bases: TGCAGTGCTAGAGATCTACGGGGGAAAGTCCCAGATACGCAGTATTTT. Its translation is CSARDLRGKVPDTQYF.

This chain uses TRBV6-1 with TRBJ2-2, with D perhaps matching TRBD1 (6 bases). The CDR3 sequence is 14 residues long. Germline V gene data show CDR1 as MNHNS and CDR2 as SASEGT. Trimming cost V 7 bases and J 2 bases, with 11 bases left between them. CDR3 nucleotide sequence: TGTGCCAGCAAAGGACAGCCCAACACCGGGGAGCTGTTTTTT. This encodes CASKGQPNTGELFF.

The V and J genes are TRBV3-1 and TRBJ2-4, with 7 bases lining up with TRBD2. V gave up 3 bases and J gave up 7 bases; unmatched junction bases: 0. CDR3 length: 12 residues. Germline values: CDR1 LGHDT, CDR2 YNNKEL (reference sequence). CDR3 nucleotides: TGTGCCAGCAGCCAGGGAGGGAACATTCAGTACTTC. Its translation: CASSQGGNIQYF.

This clonotype turned up a few times. This chain uses TRBV11-2 with TRBJ2-5, with TRBD2 matching over 9 bases. CDR3 length equals 18 residues. CDR1 and CDR2 from the germline V gene are SGHAT and FQNNGV. Unmatched junction bases numbered 18, after V lost 5 bases and J lost 5 bases. CDR3 DNA sequence: TGTGCCAGCAGCCTAATACGGGGCGGGAGGGGATTCGGTGAGACCCAGTACTTC. Translated: CASSLIRGGRGFGETQYF.

This clonotype showed up just a few times. The CDR3: CASSLGLGELFF. DNA for the CDR3: TGTGCCAGCAGCTTAGGGCTAGGGGAGCTGTTTTTT. This rearrangement joins TRBV7-3 to TRBJ2-2; D not resolved. This CDR3 contains 12 residues. CDR1 and CDR2 (germline): SGHTA, FQGTGA. V was clipped by 2 bases and J by 8 bases, with 6 bases between them.

This chain uses TRBV20-1 with TRBJ2-5, with a tentative D call TRBD2 (5 bases). Trimming removed 5 bases at V and 5 bases at J, with 9 bases between. Germline V CDR1 and CDR2: DFQATT, SNEGSKA (reference sequence). This CDR3 comprises 11 residues. The CDR3 reads CSAPGWETQYF. CDR3 in DNA: TGCAGTGCTCCGGGGTGGGAGACCCAGTACTTC.

The genes are TRBV7-3 and TRBJ2-1, with D unclear. The CDR3 consists of 13 residues. The germline V and J ends were trimmed by 3 bases and 7 bases, with 10 bases remaining between them. The germline CDR1 and CDR2 sequences are SGHTA and FQGTGA. CDR3 in DNA: TGTGCCAGCAGCTTTTTTAGAGGAAATGAGCAGTTCTTC. This gives the protein CASSFFRGNEQFF.

The rearrangement uses TRBV20-1 and TRBJ2-5, with a tentative D call TRBD1 (6 bases). The germline CDR1 and CDR2 sequences are DFQATT and SNEGSKA (reference sequence). This CDR3 is built from 12 residues. V shed 5 bases and J shed 5 bases, with 12 bases lying between them. Written as DNA, the CDR3 is TGCAGTGCTGAAGACAGGTCGGAGACCCAGTACTTC. Translating it yields CSAEDRSETQYF.

This clonotype showed up just a few times. The CDR3 is CSARGLSGGEHLYNEQFF. Written as DNA, the CDR3 is TGCAGTGCTAGGGGATTATCAGGGGGCGAACACCTCTACAATGAGCAGTTCTTC. The V gene is TRBV20-1, the J gene TRBJ2-1; 8 positions agree with TRBD1. The CDR3 totals 18 residues. Germline CDR1 is DFQATT and CDR2 is SNEGSKA (reference sequence). Unmatched junction bases numbered 16, after V lost 3 bases and J lost 3 bases.

This chain connects TRBV6-1 to TRBJ1-3, with D perhaps matching TRBD1 (6 bases). V was cut by 8 bases and J by 8 bases, with 16 bases left in between. Germline CDR1 MNHNS, CDR2 SASEGT. This CDR3 region has 13 residues. This chain's CDR3 is CASSARGGDTIYF. The CDR3 bases are TGTGCCAGCTCCGCCAGGGGAGGAGACACCATATATTTT.

This clonotype has more than one count but fewer than ten. This chain joins TRBV29-1 and TRBJ2-5; 8 bases agree with TRBD1. Germline V gives CDR1 SQVTM, CDR2 ANQGSEA. V lost 6 bases, J lost 4 bases, and 7 bases stayed unmatched. The CDR3 length is 13 residues. CDR3 nucleotides: TGCAGCGTAAAAACGACAGGGGCAGAGACCCAGTACTTC. Translated, it gives CSVKTTGAETQYF.

The chain uses TRBV5-1 and TRBJ2-7, with TRBD2 identical over 8 bases. The ends lost 2 bases at V and 2 bases at J; junction bases unmatched: 3. This CDR3 comprises 14 residues. The germline CDR1 and CDR2 sequences are SGHRS and YFSETQ. The CDR3 region is CASSLREGPYEQYF. The CDR3 DNA is TGCGCCAGCAGCTTACGGGAGGGCCCCTACGAGCAGTACTTC. Variable domain in full (rest from reference TRBV5-1 and TRBJ2-7): KAGVTQTPRYLIKTRGQQVTLSCSPISGHRSVSWYQQTPGQGLQFLFEYFSETQRNKGNFPGRFSGRQFSNSRSEMNVSTLELGDSALYLCASSLREGPYEQYFGPGTRLTVT.

In this sample, this clonotype turned up a few times. The junction and the germline gene differ at one end; a read error may be behind it. The gene calls are TRBV7-7 and TRBJ2-5, with D hard to call. This CDR3 region has 13 residues. The germline CDR1 and CDR2 sequences are SSHAT and FNYEAQ (reference sequence). CDR3: CASSLVGSETQYF. In nucleotides, the CDR3 is TGTGCTAGCAGCTTAGTTGGGTCAGAGACCCAGTACTTC.

This chain connects TRBV6-5 to TRBJ2-7; 7 bases align to TRBD1. Germline-derived CDR1 and CDR2 are MNHEY and SVGAGI. J gave up 0 bases and V 5 bases, and 4 bases lay outside the gene matches. This CDR3 contains 14 residues. The CDR3 region has the DNA TGTGCCAGCAGTCTCGACAGGGACTCCTACGAGCAGTACTTC. Translating gives CASSLDRDSYEQYF.

This clonotype was counted only a few times. The chain recombines TRBV20-1 with TRBJ1-4; D gene uncertain. Per germline, CDR1 DFQATT and CDR2 SNEGSKA (reference sequence). This CDR3 has 12 residues. Trimming pared 4 bases from V and 8 bases from J, leaving 11 bases between. The CDR3 region is CSANFGWEKLFF. CDR3 nucleotides: TGCAGTGCTAATTTCGGGTGGGAAAAACTGTTTTTT.

In this sample, this clonotype turned up a few times. The gene calls are TRBV7-9 and TRBJ1-2; D ambiguous. CDR3 size: 14 residues. Germline assignment: CDR1 SEHNR and CDR2 FQNEAQ (reference sequence). Trimming took off 5 bases at V and 2 bases at J, with 12 bases between the two ends. CDR3 in amino acids: CASSREPGNYGYTF. CDR3 DNA: TGTGCCAGCAGCCGGGAGCCCGGGAACTATGGCTACACCTTC.

This clonotype was seen a handful of times. V usage is TRBV7-8 and J usage is TRBJ2-3; TRBD2 matches 8 bases. V trimming: 6 bases; J trimming: 2 bases; junction bases outside the gene matches: 7. The CDR3 contains 15 residues. The germline V gene encodes CDR1 SGHVS and CDR2 FQNEAQ. The CDR3 is CASSWTSPDTDTQYF. CDR3 in DNA: TGTGCCAGCAGTTGGACTAGCCCAGACACAGATACGCAGTATTTT.

This clonotype occurred once. The chain is built from TRBV6-2 or TRBV6-3 and TRBJ2-1; D uncertain. Trimming left V 2 bases short and J 6 bases short, with 2 bases between. Germline CDR1 reads MNHEY; CDR2 reads SVGEGT. The CDR3 consists of 11 residues. CDR3 coding DNA: TGTGCCAGCAGTTACCCCAATGAGCAGTTCTTC. It codes for CASSYPNEQFF.

This clonotype was detected only a few times. The rearrangement links TRBV30 to TRBJ1-4; D is perhaps TRBD1 (5 bases). Germline assignment: CDR1 GTSNPN and CDR2 SVGIG (reference sequence). The V and J ends lost 3 bases and 4 bases respectively, with 9 bases between them. The CDR3 runs to 13 residues. The CDR3 bases are TGTGCCTGGAGCCCTGGGGGTAATGAAAAACTGTTTTTT. It codes for CAWSPGGNEKLFF.

The J gene is TRBJ1-3, the V gene TRBV12-3 or TRBV12-4; D remains unclear. With 6 bases removed from V and 3 bases from J, the gap between germline ends came to 9 bases. CDR3 size: 13 residues. The DNA of the CDR3 is TGTGCCAGCAGGCAGGCTCTTGGAAACACCATATATTTT. The encoded protein is CASRQALGNTIYF.

The rearrangement joins TRBV13 to TRBJ1-1; D unresolved. Trimming took off 5 bases at V and 1 base at J, with 11 bases between the two ends. The CDR3 is 14 amino acids. From germline, CDR1 is PRHDT and CDR2 FYEKMQ (reference sequence). CDR3 nucleotide sequence: TGTGCCAGCAGCGTAGCCCGGGAGAACACTGAAGCTTTCTTT. Protein sequence: CASSVARENTEAFF.

This clonotype was observed a handful of times. The chain uses TRBV15 and TRBJ2-3; D assignment may be TRBD1 or TRBD2 (6 bases each). With 7 bases removed from V and 9 bases from J, the gap between germline ends came to 32 bases. Germline assignment: CDR1 LNHNV and CDR2 YYDKDF (reference sequence). The CDR3 sequence is 18 residues long. As DNA, the CDR3 is TGTGCCACCAATTCGGGAGAGATGGGGGCCGCCGGCAGAGGAACGCAGTATTTT. Translated: CATNSGEMGAAGRGTQYF.

The rearrangement uses TRBV11-2 and TRBJ2-2; D remains unclear. Germline values: CDR1 SGHAT, CDR2 FQNNGV. The CDR3 sequence is 15 residues long. Trimming stripped 0 bases from V and 5 bases from J, with 10 bases between. CDR3 sequence: CASSLEVGWTGELFF. CDR3 nucleotide sequence: TGTGCCAGCAGCTTAGAAGTGGGCTGGACCGGGGAGCTGTTTTTT.

This clonotype has more than one count but fewer than ten. The V gene is TRBV5-6, the J gene TRBJ1-5; D is possibly TRBD1 (6 bases). Germline V gene lookup returns CDR1 SGHDT and CDR2 YYEEEE. This CDR3 has 15 residues. The V gene lost 1 base and the J gene lost 4 bases, with 12 bases spanning the gap. DNA for the CDR3: TGTGCCAGCAGCTTGTACTTGACAGGAAATCAGCCCCAGCATTTT. It specifies CASSLYLTGNQPQHF.

The genes are TRBV6-5 and TRBJ1-1, with no clear D. V lost 0 bases and J lost 5, with 16 bases in between. The CDR3 extends over 16 amino acids. Per the germline V gene, CDR1 is MNHEY and CDR2 is SVGAGI. The CDR3 bases are TGTGCCAGCAGTTACTCGTATACTACGAGAGGGACTGAAGCTTTCTTT. Protein: CASSYSYTTRGTEAFF.

The table lists this clonotype with a few counts. This chain joins TRBV20-1 and TRBJ1-1; the D is unclear. V lost 6 bases and J 0 bases, leaving 14 bases between the germline ends. Germline lookup yields CDR1 DFQATT and CDR2 SNEGSKA (reference sequence). This CDR3 has 14 residues. CDR3 residues: CSATHGTMNTEAFF. Here the CDR3 DNA reads TGCAGTGCAACACACGGAACCATGAACACTGAAGCTTTCTTT.

The rearrangement links TRBV9 to TRBJ2-1, with D possibly being TRBD1 or TRBD2 (5 bases each). Trimming pared 3 bases from V and 8 bases from J, leaving 15 bases between. Germline V gives CDR1 SGDLS, CDR2 YYNGEE. This CDR3 contains 14 residues. The CDR3 spells CASSAPTERDEQFF. For the CDR3, the DNA is TGTGCCAGCAGCGCCCCGACAGAGAGGGATGAGCAGTTCTTC.

V is TRBV21-1 and J is TRBJ1-6; the tabulated D call, TRBD1, remains unverified against the DNA. TRBV21-1 constitutes a pseudogene. The CDR3 length is 16 residues. The CDR3 loop is CASSRGDLRYNSPLHF. The CDR3 DNA is TGTGCCAGCAGCAGGGGCGACCTCAGGTACAATTCACCCCTCCACTTT.